This T cell receptor (beta chain) was captured by sequencing in a study of response to subunit inactivated influenza vaccine. Study findings and constraints: Seasonal influenza vaccination, on each occasion, was suggested by the authors to recruit few new T cells.

A note on this clonotype: Its antigen is not known.

Per germline, CDR1 MDHEN and CDR2 SYDVKM. Trimming shortened V by 2 bases and J by 3 bases, and 5 bases separated the two germline ends. CDR3 length: 13 residues. One entry per CDR3 protein results from TCRdb running MiXCR on the RT-PCR reads. Of 710,000 or so distinct CDR3 sequences listed, 15% to 19% are singletons. This chain connects TRBV28 to TRBJ2-1, with D unresolved. The clonotype comes from a man over 45 who received an inactivated influenza vaccine. This specimen was PBMCs from blood, taken 11 to 12 days after vaccination. The CDR3 DNA is TGTGCCAGCAGTTTACCCAACTACAATGAGCAGTTCTTC. This translates into CASSLPNYNEQFF. The entire variable domain, with the rest obtained from reference TRBV28 and TRBJ2-1, is as follows: DVKVTQSSRYLVKRTGEKVFLECVQDMDHENMFWYRQDPGLGLRLIYFSYDVKMKEKGDIPEGYSVSREKKERFSLILESASTNQTSMYLCASSLPNYNEQFFGPGTRLTVL.